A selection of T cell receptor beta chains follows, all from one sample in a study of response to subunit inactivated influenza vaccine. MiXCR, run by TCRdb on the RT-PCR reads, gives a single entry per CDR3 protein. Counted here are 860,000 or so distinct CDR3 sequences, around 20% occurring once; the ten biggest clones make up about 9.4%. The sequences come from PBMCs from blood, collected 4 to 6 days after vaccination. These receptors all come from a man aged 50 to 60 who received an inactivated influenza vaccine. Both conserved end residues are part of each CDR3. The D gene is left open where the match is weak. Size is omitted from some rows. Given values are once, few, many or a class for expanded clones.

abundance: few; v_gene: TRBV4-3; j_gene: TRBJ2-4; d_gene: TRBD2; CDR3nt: TGCGCCAGCAGCCAAGCTTTAGAGCGGGGGGGTTCCAAAAACATTCAGTACTTC; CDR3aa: CASSQALERGGSKNIQYF
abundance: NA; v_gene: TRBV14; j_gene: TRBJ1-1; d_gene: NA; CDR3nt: TGTGCCAGCAGCCGGTCCAGTTGGGGCACTGAAGCTTTCTTT; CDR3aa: CASSRSSWGTEAFF
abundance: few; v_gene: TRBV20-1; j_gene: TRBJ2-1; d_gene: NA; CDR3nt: TGCAGTGCTAGTATTCTCAATGAGCAGTTCTTC; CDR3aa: CSASILNEQFF
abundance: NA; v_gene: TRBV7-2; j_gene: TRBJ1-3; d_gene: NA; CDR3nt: TGTGCCAGCGGCTCGGGGGCGAATGGAAACACCATATATTTT; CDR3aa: CASGSGANGNTIYF
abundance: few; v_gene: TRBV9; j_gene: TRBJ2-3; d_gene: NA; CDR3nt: TGTGCCAGCAGCCCTTCCGGCTATAGCACAGATACGCAGTATTTT; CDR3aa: CASSPSGYSTDTQYF
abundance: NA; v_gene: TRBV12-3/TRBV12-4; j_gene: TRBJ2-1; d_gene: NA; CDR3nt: TGTGCCAGCAGTCCATATGATGCGGCCACCTCCAATGAGCAGTTCTTC; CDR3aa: CASSPYDAATSNEQFF
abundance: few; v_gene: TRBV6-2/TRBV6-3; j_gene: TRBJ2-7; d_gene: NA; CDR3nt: TGTGCCAGCAGCCTTCTCAAGGGCGAGCAGTACTTC; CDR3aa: CASSLLKGEQYF
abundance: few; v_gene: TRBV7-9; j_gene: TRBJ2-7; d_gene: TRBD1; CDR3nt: TGTGCCAGCAGCTTGACAGGGATGAGGGGCGAGCAGTACTTC; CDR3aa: CASSLTGMRGEQYF
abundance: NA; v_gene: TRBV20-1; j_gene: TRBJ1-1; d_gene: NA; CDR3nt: TGCAGTGCTAGAATGGACAGCGTTAACACTGAAGCTTTCTTT; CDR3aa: CSARMDSVNTEAFF
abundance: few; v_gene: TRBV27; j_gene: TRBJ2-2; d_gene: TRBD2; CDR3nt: TGTGCCAGCAGTTTATCGGGACTAGCGTTCATGAGCACCGGGGAGCTGTTTTTT; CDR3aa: CASSLSGLAFMSTGELFF
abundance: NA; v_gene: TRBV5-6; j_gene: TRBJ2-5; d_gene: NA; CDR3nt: TGTGCCAGCAGCTTTTCGGGAACCCAAGAGACCCAGTACTTC; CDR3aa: CASSFSGTQETQYF
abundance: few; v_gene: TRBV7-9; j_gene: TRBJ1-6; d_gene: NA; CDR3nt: TGTGCCGGGGGGACTGATAATTCACCCCTCCACTTT; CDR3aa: CAGGTDNSPLHF
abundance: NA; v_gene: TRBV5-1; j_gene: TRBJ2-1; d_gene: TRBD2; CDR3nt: TGCGCCAGCAGCTTGGGCGGGGGGTCCGTCTACAATGAGCAGTTCTTC; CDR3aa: CASSLGGGSVYNEQFF
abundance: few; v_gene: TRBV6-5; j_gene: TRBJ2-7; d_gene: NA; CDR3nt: TGTGCCAGCAGTTACTCTGCGTCCTACGAGCAGTACTTC; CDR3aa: CASSYSASYEQYF
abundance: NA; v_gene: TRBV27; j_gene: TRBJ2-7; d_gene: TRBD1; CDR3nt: TGTGCCAGCAGTTTAAGAGTCTCGGGACAGCTCTCCTACGAGCAGTACTTC; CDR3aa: CASSLRVSGQLSYEQYF
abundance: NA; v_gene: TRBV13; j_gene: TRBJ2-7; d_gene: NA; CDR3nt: TGTGCCAGCAGCTCCTCCGGGACCCAGGCGGCCGAGCAGTACTTC; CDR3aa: CASSSSGTQAAEQYF
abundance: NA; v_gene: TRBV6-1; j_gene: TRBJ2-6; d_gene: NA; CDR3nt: TGTGCCAGTGGGACGTACTCTGTCAGGGCCAACGTCCTGACTTTC; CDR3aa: CASGTYSVRANVLTF
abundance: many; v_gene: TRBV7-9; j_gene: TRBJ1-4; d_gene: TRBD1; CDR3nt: TGTGCCAGCAGCAGACAGGGAGAAAAACTGTTTTTT; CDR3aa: CASSRQGEKLFF
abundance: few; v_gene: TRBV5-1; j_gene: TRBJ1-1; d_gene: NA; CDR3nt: TGCGCCAGCAGCTTCGGGGAGGCTCGCACTGAAGCTTTCTTT; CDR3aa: CASSFGEARTEAFF
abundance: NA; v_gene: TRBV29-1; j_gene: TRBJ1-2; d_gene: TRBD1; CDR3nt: TGCAGCGTCGCCCAGGGACAGGGGGACTTC; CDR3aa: CSVAQGQGDF
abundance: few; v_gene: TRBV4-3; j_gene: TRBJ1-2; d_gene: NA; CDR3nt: TGCGCCAGCAGCCAAGGTTACAGGGTTCGCTCTGGCTACACCTTC; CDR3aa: CASSQGYRVRSGYTF
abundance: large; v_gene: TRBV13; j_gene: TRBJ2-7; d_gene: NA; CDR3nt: TGTGCCAGCGGTACAGGCGCAGGTGTGTACGAGCAGTACTTC; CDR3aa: CASGTGAGVYEQYF
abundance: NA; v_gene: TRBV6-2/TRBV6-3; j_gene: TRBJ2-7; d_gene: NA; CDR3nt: TGTGCCAGCAGTTACTCTGCCGACTCCTACGAGCAGTACTTC; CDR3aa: CASSYSADSYEQYF
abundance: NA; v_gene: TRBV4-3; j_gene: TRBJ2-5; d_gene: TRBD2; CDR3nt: TGCGCCAGCAGAGAGAGCGGGGCAACCCAAGAGACCCAGTACTTC; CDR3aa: CASRESGATQETQYF
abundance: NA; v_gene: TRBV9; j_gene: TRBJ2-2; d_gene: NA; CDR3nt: TGTGCCAGCAGCGTAGGTCTAACCGGGGAGCTGTTTTTT; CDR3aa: CASSVGLTGELFF
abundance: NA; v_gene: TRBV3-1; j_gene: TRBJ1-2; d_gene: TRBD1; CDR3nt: TGTGCCAGCAGCCCCGAAAGGGGGCTGCTCACCTTC; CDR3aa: CASSPERGLLTF
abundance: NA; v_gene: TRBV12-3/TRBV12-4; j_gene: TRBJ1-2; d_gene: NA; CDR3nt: TGTGCCAGCAGTTTTCAGGGGATCGGCTATGGCTACACCTTC; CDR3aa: CASSFQGIGYGYTF
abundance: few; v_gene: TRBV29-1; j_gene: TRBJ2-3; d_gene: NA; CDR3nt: TGCAGCGTTGAAGATTTTATTCGTGAGACAGAACCAGATACGCAGTATTTT; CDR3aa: CSVEDFIRETEPDTQYF
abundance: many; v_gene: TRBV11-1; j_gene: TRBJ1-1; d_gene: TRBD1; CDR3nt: TGTGCCAGCAGCTTAGGGACAGGGTTTTCTCGGCTGATGTACACTGAAGCTTTCTTT; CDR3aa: CASSLGTGFSRLMYTEAFF
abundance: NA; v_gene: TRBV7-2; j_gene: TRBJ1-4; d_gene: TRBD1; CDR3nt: TGTGCCAGCAGCTCCGCGACAGGGGGGATTAATGAAAAACTGTTTTTT; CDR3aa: CASSSATGGINEKLFF
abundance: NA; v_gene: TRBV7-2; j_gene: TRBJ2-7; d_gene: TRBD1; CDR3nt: TGTGCCAGCAGCGTAACCGGGACAGCAAACTACGAGCACTACTTC; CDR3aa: CASSVTGTANYEHYF
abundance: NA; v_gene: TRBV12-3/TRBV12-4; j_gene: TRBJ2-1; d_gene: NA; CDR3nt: TGTGCCAGCAGTGTCGCCGTGGATGAGCAGTTCTTC; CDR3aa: CASSVAVDEQFF
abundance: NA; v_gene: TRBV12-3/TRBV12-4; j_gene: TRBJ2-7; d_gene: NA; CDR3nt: TGTGCCAGGAGCTCACATATGTACGAGCAGTACTTC; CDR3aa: CARSSHMYEQYF
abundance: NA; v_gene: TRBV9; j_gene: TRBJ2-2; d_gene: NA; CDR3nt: TGTGCCAGCAGTCCTAGAGGCTCTATTATGACCGGGGAGCTGTTTTTT; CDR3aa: CASSPRGSIMTGELFF
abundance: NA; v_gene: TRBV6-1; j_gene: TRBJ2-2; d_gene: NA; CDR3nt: TGTGCCAGCAGAATCCACAGCACCGGGGAGCTGTTTTTT; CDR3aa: CASRIHSTGELFF
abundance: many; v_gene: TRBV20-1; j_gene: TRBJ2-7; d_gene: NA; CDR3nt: TGCAGTGCTCTCGGGACAATCAACTACGAGCAGTACTTC; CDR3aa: CSALGTINYEQYF
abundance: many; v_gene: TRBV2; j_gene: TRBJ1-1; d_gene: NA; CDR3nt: TGTGCCAGCAAAGGCGGGGAGAACACTGAAGCTTTCTTT; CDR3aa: CASKGGENTEAFF
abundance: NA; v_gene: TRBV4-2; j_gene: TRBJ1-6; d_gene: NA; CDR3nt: TGTGCCAGCAGCCAAGATCGGCGGTCACCCCTCCACTTT; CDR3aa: CASSQDRRSPLHF